Following are 15 T cell receptor beta chains from one sample sequenced in a study of cytomegalovirus exposure and HLA in healthy donors. The PCR made use of 60 Vbeta and 13 Jbeta primers. Libraries were prepared by immunoSEQ multiplex PCR; TCRdb keeps only in-frame clonotypes and omits some of them. This sample has over 150,000 clones; approximately 84% occur once, and the top ten carry around 5%. Sequencing input: PBMCs. These receptors all stem from a girl between 10 and 17 years old in good health and CMV-seropositive.

This chain uses TRBV6-5 with TRBJ1-2, with 9 positions matching TRBD1. V was clipped by 3 bases and J by 6 bases; unmatched bases: 5. CDR3 size: 14 residues. Germline CDR1 is MNHEY and CDR2 is SVGAGI. The CDR3: CASSYSTGGDGYTF. In DNA, the CDR3 is TGTGCCAGCAGTTATTCCACAGGGGGCGATGGCTACACCTTC.

A few counts support this clone. A read error may account for a junction end that differs from germline. V and J are TRBV10-3 and TRBJ1-1; 7 nucleotides line up with TRBD1. This CDR3 spans 15 amino acids. The germline V gene has CDR1 ENHRY and CDR2 SYGVKD. CDR3 coding DNA: TGTGCCAGCAGTCCCTGGGACAGCGAGAACACTGAAGCTTTCTTT. Protein: CASSPWDSENTEAFF.

The CDR3 nucleotides read TGTGCCAGCGGCAGGACAACTTTGAGCGAGCAGTACTTC. The encoded protein is CASGRTTLSEQYF. The V and J genes are TRBV11-2 and TRBJ2-7, with a weak D call TRBD1 (5 bases). The CDR3 runs 13 residues. Trimming pared 8 bases from V and 6 bases from J, leaving 17 bases between. Germline values: CDR1 SGHAT, CDR2 FQNNGV.

A note on this clone: Other DNA sequences in this sample translate to the same CDR3. This sequence joins TRBV5-1 and TRBJ1-2, with 8 bases fitting TRBD1. Germline values: CDR1 SGHRS, CDR2 YFSETQ. Unmatched junction bases numbered 6, after V lost 4 bases and J lost 4 bases. The CDR3 is 14 amino acids. CDR3 nucleotides: TGCGCCAGCAGCCCCGGACAGGGTGGCTATGGCTACACCTTC. Protein sequence: CASSPGQGGYGYTF.

The V call is TRBV5-4, the J call TRBJ1-1; D is ambiguous. CDR3 length equals 14 residues. V was trimmed by 6 bases and J by 4 bases, leaving 16 bases between them. Germline loops: CDR1 SGHNT, CDR2 YYREEE (reference sequence). The CDR3 region has the DNA TGTGCCAGCACCGCGGATGCGAGGGCCACTGAAGCTTTCTTT. Translating gives CASTADARATEAFF.

In DNA form, the CDR3 reads TGTGCCAGCAGCCAAGTCCCGACAGAGCTCCATAACTATGGCTACACCTTC. Translated, it gives CASSQVPTELHNYGYTF. The chain links TRBV14 to TRBJ1-2; TRBD1 is a possible D gene (5 bases). The V gene lost 1 base and the J gene lost 1 base, with 16 bases spanning the gap. Germline CDR1 and CDR2: SGHDN and FVKESK. This CDR3 contains 17 residues.

The genes are TRBV5-4 and TRBJ2-5; TRBD2 matches 10 bases. The germline CDR1 and CDR2 sequences are SGHNT and YYREEE (reference sequence). The CDR3 runs 16 residues. J gave up 5 bases and V 4 bases, and 11 bases lay outside the gene matches. The CDR3 nucleotides read TGTGCCAGCAGCCCCTCGGCTAGCGGGGGAGGGGAGACCCAGTACTTC. Residues: CASSPSASGGGETQYF.

This chain joins TRBV7-9 and TRBJ2-3; D may be TRBD1 (6 bases). V was pared by 2 bases and J by 2 bases, with 17 bases between. Germline loops: CDR1 SEHNR, CDR2 FQNEAQ (reference sequence). CDR3 length: 17 amino acids. Written as DNA, the CDR3 is TGTGCCAGCAGCTTAAGGTTTCTAGGGGGTCCCACAGATACGCAGTATTTT. This sequence encodes CASSLRFLGGPTDTQYF. Supplemented by reference TRBV7-9 and TRBJ2-3, the full variable domain reads DTGVSQNPRHKITKRGQNVTFRCDPISEHNRLYWYRQTLGQGPEFLTYFQNEAQLEKSRLLSDRFSAERPKGSFSTLEIQRTEQGDSAMYLCASSLRFLGGPTDTQYFGPGTRLTVL.

Only one count was recorded for this clone. The CDR3 DNA is TGTGCCATCAGTGCGGGAGCTGAAGCTTTCTTT. Translation gives CAISAGAEAFF. V usage is TRBV10-3 and J usage is TRBJ1-1; D not certain. V gave up 4 bases and J gave up 6 bases, with 6 bases separating them. Germline loops: CDR1 ENHRY, CDR2 SYGVKD. The CDR3 spans 11 residues.

This sequence joins TRBV10-3 and TRBJ2-1, with 7 bases identical to TRBD2. CDR1 is ENHRY and CDR2 is SYGVKD in the germline V gene. CDR3 length: 14 residues. V gave up 0 bases and J gave up 16 bases; unmatched junction bases: 12. CDR3 amino acids: CAISESIGGGSGFF. CDR3 coding DNA: TGTGCCATCAGTGAGTCGATCGGCGGGGGTAGCGGATTCTTC.

CDR3 sequence: CASSIPVGGTEAFF. The CDR3 nucleotides read TGTGCCAGTAGTATCCCCGTTGGGGGGACTGAAGCTTTCTTT. The chain employs TRBV19 and TRBJ1-1; D possibly corresponds to TRBD1 (5 bases). V lost 3 bases to trimming and J lost 5 bases, with 13 bases between them. The CDR3 has 14 residues. Germline V lookup: CDR1 LNHDA, CDR2 SQIVND (reference sequence).

The chain carries TRBV4-1 and TRBJ2-2; no clear D. Per germline, CDR1 MGHRA and CDR2 YSYEKL. This CDR3 contains 15 residues. V lost 2 bases to trimming and J lost 1 base, with 8 bases between them. The CDR3 loop reads CASSQYIVNTGELFF. In DNA, the CDR3 is TGCGCCAGCAGCCAATATATCGTGAACACCGGGGAGCTGTTTTTT.

CDR3 sequence: CASSGDRDSYEQYF. The CDR3 DNA reads as TGTGCCAGCAGTGGGGACAGGGACTCCTACGAGCAGTACTTC. The chain couples TRBV6-5 to TRBJ2-7, with 9 bases that match TRBD1. From germline, CDR1 is MNHEY and CDR2 SVGAGI. The CDR3 sequence is 14 residues long. The V gene end was trimmed by 5 bases and the J gene end by 0 bases; junction bases not matched to a gene: 2.

In regard to this clone: A junction boundary mismatches the germline segment, possibly from a read error. The chain combines TRBV7-7 with TRBJ2-5; TRBD1 might be the D (6 bases). The CDR3 sequence is 13 residues long. Per germline, CDR1 SSHAT and CDR2 FNYEAQ (reference sequence). The CDR3 region has the DNA TGTGCTAGCAGCTTCGGACAGCAAGAGACCCAGTACTTC. Translating gives CASSFGQQETQYF.

This chain uses TRBV19 with TRBJ2-1, with 10 bases lining up with TRBD2. V shed 9 bases, J shed 5 bases, and the junction held 10 bases outside the gene matches. CDR3 size: 15 residues. Germline CDR1 is LNHDA and CDR2 is SQIVND (reference sequence). In DNA, the CDR3 is TGTGCCAGCTCCCCGGGACTAGCGAGAAACAATGAGCAGTTCTTC. It encodes CASSPGLARNNEQFF. The complete variable domain, with remaining parts taken from reference TRBV19 and TRBJ2-1, reads DGGITQSPKYLFRKEGQNVTLSCEQNLNHDAMYWYRQDPGQGLRLIYYSQIVNDFQKGDIAEGYSVSREKKESFPLTVTSAQKNPTAFYLCASSPGLARNNEQFFGPGTRLTVL.